One and the same sample provided the 27 T cell receptor beta chains below, sequenced in a study of vaccination effects on CD4 cells after COVID-19. These TCRs are of unknown antigen specificity. TCRdb's copy holds only in-frame clones and misses some; the assay was immunoSEQ multiplex PCR. The sample includes fewer than 30,000 clones, roughly 85% of them seen just once. Viral peptide pools were used in the ViraFEST assay to expand antigen-specific CD4+ T cells, and sequencing came afterward. The culture ran for around ten days before CD4+ T cells were isolated. Each participant was given two doses of one vaccine (BNT162b2 or mRNA-1273). The source material was CD4+ T cells from PBMCs cultured with HCoV-NL63 spike peptides, sampled after COVID-19 vaccination. Receptors originate from a human donor who received a COVID-19 vaccine. Some clones in this sample may be carry-over from other donors' samples.

The V and J genes are TRBV9 and TRBJ2-1; the match to TRBD2 covers 7 bases. Germline lookup yields CDR1 SGDLS and CDR2 YYNGEE. The CDR3 contains 16 residues. V gave up 4 bases and J gave up 6 bases; unmatched junction bases: 13. This chain's CDR3 is CASSPTGRGGGNEQFF. DNA of the CDR3: TGTGCCAGCAGCCCAACTGGGAGGGGAGGAGGCAATGAGCAGTTCTTC.

The genes are TRBV2 and TRBJ2-2, with D unclear. Trimming removed 8 bases from V and 0 bases from J, with 10 bases in between. Germline CDR1 SNHLY, CDR2 FYNNEI. This CDR3 region has 14 residues. The CDR3 DNA is TGTGCCAGCCCCGGGCCCGCGAACACCGGGGAGCTGTTTTTT. This codes for CASPGPANTGELFF.

The V and J genes are TRBV1 and TRBJ2-2; the table's D call of TRBD2 was not tested on the DNA. TRBV1 is deemed a pseudogene. The CDR3 runs to 15 residues. The CDR3 sequence: CTSSLRTQNTGELFF. DNA for the CDR3: TGCACCAGCAGCCTCAGGACTCAGAACACCGGGGAGCTGTTTTTT.

The rearrangement links TRBV29-1 to TRBJ1-1, with 7 bases lining up with TRBD1. Trimming removed 7 bases from V and 10 bases from J; junction bases left unmatched: 9. The CDR3 loop spans 11 amino acids. CDR1 and CDR2 from the germline V gene are SQVTM and ANQGSEA. The CDR3 protein is CSAKTGVGAFF. Written as DNA, the CDR3 is TGCAGCGCTAAAACAGGGGTTGGAGCTTTCTTT.

The gene calls are TRBV7-9 and TRBJ2-3; 11 positions match TRBD2. Looked up from germline, CDR1 is SEHNR and CDR2 is FQNEAQ (reference sequence). V was pared by 5 bases and J by 4 bases, with 11 bases of the junction left unmatched. The CDR3 contains 17 residues. The CDR3 DNA reads TGTGCCAGCAGCCCCTTTAAACTAGCGGGGGTCTCAGATACGCAGTATTTT. It codes for CASSPFKLAGVSDTQYF. The variable domain in full, with the rest retrieved from reference TRBV7-9 and TRBJ2-3, is DTGVSQNPRHKITKRGQNVTFRCDPISEHNRLYWYRQTLGQGPEFLTYFQNEAQLEKSRLLSDRFSAERPKGSFSTLEIQRTEQGDSAMYLCASSPFKLAGVSDTQYFGPGTRLTVL.

V gene TRBV7-9 combines with J gene TRBJ1-2, with TRBD1 identical over 9 bases. This CDR3 contains 15 residues. The V gene end was trimmed by 5 bases and the J gene end by 8 bases; junction bases not matched to a gene: 12. The germline V gene encodes CDR1 SEHNR and CDR2 FQNEAQ (reference sequence). The CDR3 bases are TGTGCCAGCAGCCGAAGACAGGGGGAGAGGGACGGCTACACCTTC. Its protein product is CASSRRQGERDGYTF.

This sequence joins TRBV24-1 and TRBJ2-3, with 8 positions matching TRBD1. The CDR3 loop spans 15 amino acids. CDR1 and CDR2 (germline): KGHDR, SFDVKD. The junction had 4 bases not matched to a gene; V was cut back by 2 bases and J by 4 bases. CDR3 in amino acids: CATSDSGTGSDTQYF. The DNA for the CDR3 is TGTGCCACCAGTGATTCCGGGACAGGTTCAGATACGCAGTATTTT.

This chain joins TRBV7-2 and TRBJ1-2; 8 bases fit TRBD1. With V trimmed by 4 bases and J by 3 bases, 10 bases remained unmatched. The length of the CDR3 is 16 residues. CDR1 and CDR2 from the germline V gene are SGHTA and FQGNSA. The CDR3 is CASSSGQGVKDYGYTF. CDR3 bases: TGTGCCAGCAGCTCCGGACAGGGAGTAAAAGACTATGGCTACACCTTC.

V usage is TRBV5-5 and J usage is TRBJ1-4; TRBD1 matches 7 bases. Germline CDR1 and CDR2: SGHKS and YYEKEE (reference sequence). There are 15 residues in the CDR3. J gave up 5 bases and V 4 bases, and 8 bases lay outside the gene matches. The CDR3: CASSAPQGVNEKLFF. CDR3 DNA sequence: TGTGCCAGCAGCGCACCTCAGGGGGTAAATGAAAAACTGTTTTTT.

The V call is TRBV10-3, the J call TRBJ2-1; D might be TRBD1 (5 bases). Germline loops: CDR1 ENHRY, CDR2 SYGVKD. V lost 2 bases and J 2 bases, leaving 7 bases between the germline ends. The CDR3 covers 14 residues. The CDR3 bases are TGTGCCATCAGTGAGACAGGTGCCTACAATGAGCAGTTCTTC. This translates into CAISETGAYNEQFF.

This clone was seen once. V and J are TRBV6-5 and TRBJ2-7, with D hard to call. V lost 8 bases and J lost 5, with 16 bases in between. The CDR3 spans 13 residues. CDR1 and CDR2 (germline): MNHEY, SVGAGI. DNA for the CDR3: TGTGCCAGCTCAAGGCCTCCCGCGGACGAGCAGTACGTC. Translating it yields CASSRPPADEQYV.

V gene TRBV7-3 combines with J gene TRBJ2-5; TRBD2 aligns across 7 bases. V trimming: 5 bases; J trimming: 1 base; junction bases outside the gene matches: 7. The CDR3 length is 15 residues. Germline CDR1 SGHTA, CDR2 FQGTGA. The CDR3 DNA follows: TGTGCCAGCAGCCCCAACCCGGGGGGCCAAGAGACCCAGTACTTC. Encoded protein: CASSPNPGGQETQYF.

The gene calls are TRBV5-1 and TRBJ2-3; TRBD2 is a possible D gene (7 bases). There are 19 residues in the CDR3. V shed 0 bases and J shed 0 bases, with 20 bases lying between them. Germline lookup yields CDR1 SGHRS and CDR2 YFSETQ. CDR3 nucleotides: TGCGCCAGCAGCTTGGTCCCCCTTAAGGGGGGGACTAGCACAGATACGCAGTATTTT. Protein product: CASSLVPLKGGTSTDTQYF.

The chain carries TRBV6-5 and TRBJ2-2; 9 positions agree with TRBD1. Per the germline V gene, CDR1 is MNHEY and CDR2 is SVGAGI. The CDR3 length is 14 residues. V shed 7 bases, J shed 2 bases, and the junction held 2 bases outside the gene matches. The chain's CDR3 is CASKQGANTGELFF. In DNA form, the CDR3 reads TGTGCCAGCAAACAGGGGGCTAACACCGGGGAGCTGTTTTTT.

The chain is built from TRBV7-8 and TRBJ1-6; no clear D gene. Trimming pared 3 bases from V and 7 bases from J, leaving 4 bases between. Germline loops: CDR1 SGHVS, CDR2 FQNEAQ. The CDR3 spans 12 residues. CDR3 loop: CASSFANSPLHF. The CDR3, as DNA: TGTGCCAGCAGCTTTGCGAATTCACCCCTCCACTTT.

V and J are TRBV9 and TRBJ2-2; TRBD2 agrees at 11 bases. The CDR3 is 16 residues long. Germline V gives CDR1 SGDLS, CDR2 YYNGEE. Trimming at V came to 3 bases and at J to 6 bases, leaving 7 bases not matched to a gene. CDR3 loop: CASSATSGGNAGELFF. CDR3 DNA: TGTGCCAGCAGCGCCACTAGCGGGGGAAACGCCGGGGAGCTGTTTTTT.

V is TRBV19 and J is TRBJ1-1; D unresolved. The V gene's germline CDR1 is LNHDA and CDR2 SQIVND (reference sequence). The CDR3 loop spans 12 amino acids. The V end was cut by 8 bases, the J end by 1 base, with 8 bases between. The CDR3 protein is CASRTANTEAFF. The CDR3 DNA reads as TGTGCCAGTCGGACGGCGAACACTGAAGCTTTCTTT.

The J gene is TRBJ1-1, the V gene TRBV5-1; TRBD1 is a possible D gene (5 bases). This CDR3 has 12 amino acids. The V end was cut by 0 bases, the J end by 10 bases, with 10 bases between. From germline, CDR1 is SGHRS and CDR2 YFSETQ. CDR3 sequence: CASSLDGGGAFF. CDR3 nucleotides: TGCGCCAGCAGCTTGGACGGTGGGGGAGCTTTCTTT.

The chain carries TRBV7-2 and TRBJ1-4; 9 nucleotides line up with TRBD1. Germline V lookup: CDR1 SGHTA, CDR2 FQGNSA. V lost 2 bases to trimming and J lost 8 bases; unmatched junction nucleotides: 6. This CDR3 region has 15 residues. The CDR3 sequence is CASSLLGQGQEKLFF. In nucleotides, the CDR3 is TGTGCCAGCAGCTTATTGGGACAGGGACAGGAAAAACTGTTTTTT.

This chain connects TRBV10-1 to TRBJ2-6, with TRBD1 as a possible D gene (6 bases). The CDR3 consists of 18 residues. V gave up 0 bases and J gave up 0 bases, with 12 bases separating them. The germline CDR1 and CDR2 sequences are WNHNN and SYGVQD (reference sequence). CDR3 sequence: CASSESSGVTSGANVLTF. In DNA form, the CDR3 reads TGCGCCAGCAGTGAGTCGTCAGGGGTTACCTCTGGGGCCAACGTCCTGACTTTC.

This clone was picked up a small number of times. The rearrangement uses TRBV28 and TRBJ2-4; D gene ambiguous. The CDR3 spans 15 residues. V lost 2 bases to trimming and J lost 0 bases, with 8 bases between them. Germline V CDR1 and CDR2: MDHEN, SYDVKM. The CDR3 bases are TGTGCCAGCAGTTTAGCAGGCATAGCCAAAAACATTCAGTACTTC. Translating gives CASSLAGIAKNIQYF.

The rearrangement links TRBV5-1 to TRBJ1-1; the D gene is possibly TRBD1 (5 bases). The CDR3 is made up of 14 amino acids. V was pared by 4 bases and J by 4 bases, with 14 bases between. The germline gives CDR1 SGHRS, CDR2 YFSETQ. The CDR3 DNA is TGCGCCAGCAGCCTGCAGGGTATCGGCACTGAAGCTTTCTTT. Its protein is CASSLQGIGTEAFF.

The gene calls are TRBV6-1 and TRBJ1-4; D uncertain. There are 17 residues in the CDR3. Germline V gene sequence: CDR1 MNHNS, CDR2 SASEGT. Trimming took 0 bases from V and 7 from J, leaving 18 bases between them. The CDR3 is CASSEAKSVGIVEKLFF. In nucleotides, the CDR3 is TGTGCCAGCAGTGAAGCGAAATCGGTTGGGATAGTTGAAAAACTGTTTTTT.

This rearrangement joins TRBV24-1 to TRBJ1-5; possible D gene TRBD1, 5 bases. The CDR3 covers 13 residues. The V and J ends lost 6 bases and 9 bases respectively, with 14 bases between them. Per germline, CDR1 KGHDR and CDR2 SFDVKD. In nucleotides, the CDR3 is TGTGCCACCAGTTTCGGAGGGGACGGGCCCCAGCATTTT. Translating gives CATSFGGDGPQHF.

The J gene is TRBJ2-7, the V gene TRBV30; possibly TRBD1 for D (6 bases). V dropped 0 bases and J dropped 2 bases, with 17 bases sitting between them. Germline CDR1 reads GTSNPN; CDR2 reads SVGIG (reference sequence). CDR3 length equals 16 residues. In DNA form, the CDR3 reads TGTGCCTGGAGTGTTTTCGGAACAGGGAACCCCTACGAGCAGTACTTC. It translates to CAWSVFGTGNPYEQYF.

Only one count was recorded for this clone. This rearrangement joins TRBV27 to TRBJ1-6; D is unclear. Germline loops: CDR1 MNHEY, CDR2 SMNVEV (reference sequence). The CDR3 consists of 14 residues. V was shortened by 7 bases and J by 8 bases, with 15 bases between the two germline ends. CDR3 loop: CASKVEGSYSPLHF. The CDR3 region has the DNA TGTGCCAGCAAGGTAGAGGGAAGTTATTCACCCCTCCACTTT.

This clone came up a few times. The chain carries TRBV2 and TRBJ1-2; D remains ambiguous. Germline V CDR1 and CDR2: SNHLY, FYNNEI. V was cut by 1 base and J by 0 bases, with 3 bases left in between. The CDR3 has 13 residues. CDR3 bases: TGTGCCAGCAGTGAAGGAACTAACTATGGCTACACCTTC. This gives the protein CASSEGTNYGYTF.